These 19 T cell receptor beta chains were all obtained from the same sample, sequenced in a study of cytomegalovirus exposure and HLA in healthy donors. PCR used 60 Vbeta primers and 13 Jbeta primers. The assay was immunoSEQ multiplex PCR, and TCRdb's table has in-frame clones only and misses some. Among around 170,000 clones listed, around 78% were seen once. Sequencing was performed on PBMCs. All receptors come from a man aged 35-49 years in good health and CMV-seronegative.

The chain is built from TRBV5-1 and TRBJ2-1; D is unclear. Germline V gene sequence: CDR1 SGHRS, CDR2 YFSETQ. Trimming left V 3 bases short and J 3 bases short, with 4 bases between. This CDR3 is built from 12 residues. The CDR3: CASSSVYNEQFF. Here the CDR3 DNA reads TGCGCCAGCAGCTCCGTCTACAATGAGCAGTTCTTC.

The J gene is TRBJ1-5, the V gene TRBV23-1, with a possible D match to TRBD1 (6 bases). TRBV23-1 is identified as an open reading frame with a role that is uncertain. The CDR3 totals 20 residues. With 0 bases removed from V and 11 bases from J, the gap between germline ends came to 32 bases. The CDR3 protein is CASSQSLRVWGRRSPWAQHF. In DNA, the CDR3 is TGCGCCAGCAGTCAATCACTACGCGTGTGGGGGCGCAGGTCCCCGTGGGCCCAGCATTTT.

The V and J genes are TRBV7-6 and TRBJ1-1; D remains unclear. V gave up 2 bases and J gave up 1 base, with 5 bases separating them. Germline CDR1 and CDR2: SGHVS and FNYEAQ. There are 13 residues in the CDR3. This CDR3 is CASSLTQNTEAFF. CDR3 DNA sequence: TGTGCCAGCAGCTTAACACAGAACACTGAAGCTTTCTTT.

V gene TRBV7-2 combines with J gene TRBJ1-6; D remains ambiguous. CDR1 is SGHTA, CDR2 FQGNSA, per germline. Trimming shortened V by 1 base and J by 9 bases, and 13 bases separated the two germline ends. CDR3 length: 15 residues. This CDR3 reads CASSLVREAFSPLHF. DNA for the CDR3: TGTGCCAGCAGCTTAGTTCGGGAGGCCTTTTCACCCCTCCACTTT.

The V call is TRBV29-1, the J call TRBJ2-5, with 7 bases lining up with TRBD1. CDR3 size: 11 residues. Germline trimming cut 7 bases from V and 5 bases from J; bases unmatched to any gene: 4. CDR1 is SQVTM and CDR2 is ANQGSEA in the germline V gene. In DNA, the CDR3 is TGCAGCGGGAACAGGGGCGAGACCCAGTACTTC. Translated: CSGNRGETQYF.

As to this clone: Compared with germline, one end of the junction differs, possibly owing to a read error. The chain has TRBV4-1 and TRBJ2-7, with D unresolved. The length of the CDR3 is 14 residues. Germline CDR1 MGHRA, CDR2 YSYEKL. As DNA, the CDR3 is TGCGCCAGCAGCCAAATATTTCTCCCTTACGGGCAGTACTTC. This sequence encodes CASSQIFLPYGQYF.

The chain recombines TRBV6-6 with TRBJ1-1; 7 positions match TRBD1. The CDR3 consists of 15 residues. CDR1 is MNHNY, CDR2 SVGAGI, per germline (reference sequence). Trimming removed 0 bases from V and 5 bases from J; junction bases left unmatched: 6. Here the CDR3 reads CASSYSEQGITEAFF. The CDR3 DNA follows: TGTGCCAGCAGTTACTCAGAACAGGGGATTACTGAAGCTTTCTTT.

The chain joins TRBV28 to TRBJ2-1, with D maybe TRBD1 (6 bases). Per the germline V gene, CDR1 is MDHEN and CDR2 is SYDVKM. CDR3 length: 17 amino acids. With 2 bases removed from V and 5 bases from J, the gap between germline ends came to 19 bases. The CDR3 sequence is CASSLAGGAGGDNEQFF. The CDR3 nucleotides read TGTGCCAGCAGTTTAGCGGGTGGGGCTGGGGGCGACAATGAGCAGTTCTTC.

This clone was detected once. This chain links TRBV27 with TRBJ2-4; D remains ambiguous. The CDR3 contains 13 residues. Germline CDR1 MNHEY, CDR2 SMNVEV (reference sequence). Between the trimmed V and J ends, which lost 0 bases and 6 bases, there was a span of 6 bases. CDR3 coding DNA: TGTGCCAGCAGTTTATCCCTAGGAAACATTCAGTACTTC. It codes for CASSLSLGNIQYF.

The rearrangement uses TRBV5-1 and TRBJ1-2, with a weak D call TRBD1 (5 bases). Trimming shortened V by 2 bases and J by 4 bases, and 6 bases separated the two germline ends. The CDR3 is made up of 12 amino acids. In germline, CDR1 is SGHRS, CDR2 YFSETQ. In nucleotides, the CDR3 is TGCGCCAGCAGCTTCCAGGGCTATGGCTACACCTTC. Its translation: CASSFQGYGYTF.

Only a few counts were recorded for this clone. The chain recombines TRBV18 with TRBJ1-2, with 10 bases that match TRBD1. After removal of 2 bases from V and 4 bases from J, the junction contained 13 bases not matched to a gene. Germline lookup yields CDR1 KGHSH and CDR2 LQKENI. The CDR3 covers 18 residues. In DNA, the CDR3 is TGTGCCAGCTCACCAAGGGGACAGGGGTCGACCCCGGGCTATGGCTACACCTTC. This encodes CASSPRGQGSTPGYGYTF.

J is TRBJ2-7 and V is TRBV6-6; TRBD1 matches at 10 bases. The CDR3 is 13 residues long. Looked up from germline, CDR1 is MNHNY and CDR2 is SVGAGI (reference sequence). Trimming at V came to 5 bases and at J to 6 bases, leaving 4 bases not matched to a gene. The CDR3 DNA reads TGTGCCAGCAGTCCACGGACAGGGGGCGAGCAGTACGTC. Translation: CASSPRTGGEQYV.

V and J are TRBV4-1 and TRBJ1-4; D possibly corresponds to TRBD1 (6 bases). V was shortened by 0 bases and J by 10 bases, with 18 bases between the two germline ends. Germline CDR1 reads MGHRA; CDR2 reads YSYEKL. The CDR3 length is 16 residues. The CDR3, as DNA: TGCGCCAGCAGCCAAGATTCCCCCGCAGGGGCAGGAAAACTGTTTTTT. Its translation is CASSQDSPAGAGKLFF.

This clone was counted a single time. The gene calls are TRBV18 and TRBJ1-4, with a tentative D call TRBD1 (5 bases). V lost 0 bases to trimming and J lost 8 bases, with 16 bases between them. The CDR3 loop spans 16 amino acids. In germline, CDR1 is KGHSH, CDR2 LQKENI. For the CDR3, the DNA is TGTGCCAGCTCACCACCGGAAAACAGGCGGGAAGAAAAACTGTTTTTT. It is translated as CASSPPENRREEKLFF.

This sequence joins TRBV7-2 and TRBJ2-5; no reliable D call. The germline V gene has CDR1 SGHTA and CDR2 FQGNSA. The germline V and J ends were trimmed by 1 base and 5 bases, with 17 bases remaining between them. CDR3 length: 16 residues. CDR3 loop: CASSLDPLLHLETQYF. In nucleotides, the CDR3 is TGTGCCAGCAGCTTAGATCCCCTTTTACATTTGGAGACCCAGTACTTC.

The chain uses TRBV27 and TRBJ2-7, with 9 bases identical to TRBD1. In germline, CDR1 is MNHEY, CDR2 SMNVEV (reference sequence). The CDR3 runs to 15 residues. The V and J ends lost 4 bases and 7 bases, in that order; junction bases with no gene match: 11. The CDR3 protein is CASSSLDRGSGEQYF. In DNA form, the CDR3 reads TGTGCCAGCAGTTCCTTGGACAGGGGCTCCGGAGAGCAGTACTTC.

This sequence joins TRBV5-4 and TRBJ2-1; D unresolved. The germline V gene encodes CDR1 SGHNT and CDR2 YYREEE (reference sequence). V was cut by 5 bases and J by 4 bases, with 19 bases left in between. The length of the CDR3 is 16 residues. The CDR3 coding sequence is TGTGCCAGCAGTTTCGGCGAGCGATCCGGATACAATGAGCAGTTCTTC. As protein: CASSFGERSGYNEQFF.

The CDR3 coding sequence is TGTGCCAGCAGCCGCGGGGGGCCCGCAGATACGCAGTATTTT. Amino acids: CASSRGGPADTQYF. The chain employs TRBV7-8 and TRBJ2-3, with 8 bases aligning to TRBD2. This CDR3 is 14 amino acids long. Looked up from germline, CDR1 is SGHVS and CDR2 is FQNEAQ. V was pared by 5 bases and J by 4 bases, with 5 bases of the junction left unmatched.

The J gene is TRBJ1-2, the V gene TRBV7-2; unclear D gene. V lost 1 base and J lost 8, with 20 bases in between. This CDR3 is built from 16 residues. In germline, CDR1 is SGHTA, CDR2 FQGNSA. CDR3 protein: CASSLGVTITPHGYTF. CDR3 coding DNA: TGTGCCAGCAGCTTAGGAGTAACGATTACCCCTCACGGCTACACCTTC. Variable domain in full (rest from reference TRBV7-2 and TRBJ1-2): GAGVSQSPSNKVTEKGKDVELRCDPISGHTALYWYRQSLGQGLEFLIYFQGNSAPDKSGLPSDRFSAERTGGSVSTLTIQRTQQEDSAVYLCASSLGVTITPHGYTFGSGTRLTVV.